Detailed here is one TCR beta chain. Germline V gene lookup returns CDR1 SGHTA and CDR2 FQGTGA. J was trimmed by 2 bases and V by 6 bases; bases with no gene match: 11. The CDR3 totals 16 residues. As processed by the authors: It was from reference gene primer amplification that nucleated cell counts were estimated. The repertoire was sequenced with immunoSEQ multiplex PCR; TCRdb's copy has only in-frame clones and lacks some. V, J and clone size are those of that table, while D and trimming were read from the DNA. The repertoire includes over 45,000 clones, roughly 83% of them detected once, and approximately 17% sits in the top ten. This sample is drawn from a study of blood T cell repertoires in COVID-19. Looking at the study overall: The study drew acute and convalescent COVID-19 samples from the United States, Italy and Spain. PBMCs, B-cell-depleted T cells, or T cells were the source of the cDNA or gDNA that made up the material.

The sequence came from a man in his 70s with active COVID-19. The sample taken for sequencing was peripheral blood. This chain connects TRBV7-3 to TRBJ2-3; 7 nucleotides align to TRBD1. CDR3 residues: CASRVRDRNDTDTQYF. The DNA of the CDR3 is TGTGCCAGCAGGGTCCGGGACAGAAATGACACAGATACGCAGTATTTT.